Sequencing of this T cell receptor (beta chain) was carried out in a study of regulatory and conventional T cells in RAG deficiency. Regarding the study as a whole: Patient subsets had shorter CDR3s; Omenn Treg-Tconv overlap exceeded 75%.

Concerning this clone itself: Its antigen is not known.

Profiling relied on immunoSEQ multiplex PCR, and the TCRdb table lists in-frame clones only, not all of them. The table includes 32,000 or so clones, about nine tenths detected once. Trimming removed 1 base at V and 4 bases at J, with 8 bases between. CDR1 and CDR2 from the germline V gene are GTSNPN and SVGIG (reference sequence). This CDR3 region has 14 residues. These data were also filed under a second study, of regulatory T cells. From that second work: Primers: 52 TRBV forward and 13 TRBJ reverse. Regulatory T cells showed the strongest V-J pair restriction and V/J gene skewing among patient repertoires.

The sample consisted of CD8+ T cells sorted from blood. This receptor was obtained from a human donor in good health. The chain links TRBV30 to TRBJ1-6; TRBD1 is a possible D gene (6 bases). CDR3 protein: CAWSGQVYNSPLHF. In DNA, the CDR3 is TGTGCCTGGAGTGGACAGGTTTATAATTCACCCCTCCACTTT. The complete variable domain, with remaining parts taken from reference TRBV30 and TRBJ1-6, reads SQTIHQWPATLVQPVGSPLSLECTVEGTSNPNLYWYRQAAGRGLQLLFYSVGIGQISSEVPQNLSASRPQDRQFILSSKKLLLSDSGFYLCAWSGQVYNSPLHFGNGTRLTVT.